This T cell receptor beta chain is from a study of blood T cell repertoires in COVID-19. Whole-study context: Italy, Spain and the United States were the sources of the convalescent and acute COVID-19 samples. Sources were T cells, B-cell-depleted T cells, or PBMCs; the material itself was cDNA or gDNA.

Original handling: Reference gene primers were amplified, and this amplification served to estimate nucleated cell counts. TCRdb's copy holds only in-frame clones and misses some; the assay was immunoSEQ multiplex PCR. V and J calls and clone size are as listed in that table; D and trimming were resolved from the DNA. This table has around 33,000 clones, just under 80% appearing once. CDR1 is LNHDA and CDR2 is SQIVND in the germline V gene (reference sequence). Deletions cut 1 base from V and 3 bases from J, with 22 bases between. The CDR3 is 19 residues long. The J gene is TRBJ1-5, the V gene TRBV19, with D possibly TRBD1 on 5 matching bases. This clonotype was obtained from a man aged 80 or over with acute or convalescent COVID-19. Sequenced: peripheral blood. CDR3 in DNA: TGTGCCAGTAGTATAGGGTTTTCGTTCGAGGGACTCCTCAATCAGCCCCAGCATTTT. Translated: CASSIGFSFEGLLNQPQHF.